These 27 T cell receptor beta chains were all obtained from the same sample, sequenced in a study of blood T cell repertoires in COVID-19. Data came from immunoSEQ multiplex PCR; TCRdb stores just in-frame clones and leaves some out. Of about 190,000 clones listed, about 77% were seen once; the top ten hold approximately 3%. Input material: peripheral blood. The receptor source for this set is a woman aged 80 or over with active or convalescent COVID-19.

This chain uses TRBV7-9 with TRBJ2-4, with 7 bases that match TRBD1. The CDR3 runs to 16 residues. The V and J ends lost 7 bases and 1 base, in that order; junction bases with no gene match: 10. Germline lookup yields CDR1 SEHNR and CDR2 FQNEAQ (reference sequence). The CDR3 protein is CASTSTGDVAKNIQYF. CDR3 DNA sequence: TGTGCCAGCACCTCTACAGGGGATGTTGCCAAAAACATTCAGTACTTC.

V usage is TRBV28 and J usage is TRBJ2-3; TRBD2 matches at 7 bases. Germline CDR1 reads MDHEN; CDR2 reads SYDVKM. V trimming: 6 bases; J trimming: 3 bases; junction bases outside the gene matches: 6. CDR3 length equals 14 residues. CDR3: CASRRGGETDTQYF. For the CDR3, the DNA is TGTGCCAGCAGAAGGGGAGGGGAGACAGATACGCAGTATTTT.

The V and J genes are TRBV3-1 (or the pseudogene TRBV3-2) and TRBJ1-4; the match to TRBD1 covers 8 bases. The CDR3 sequence is 15 residues long. CDR1 and CDR2 (germline): LGHDT, YNNKEL (reference sequence). J was trimmed by 6 bases and V by 3 bases; bases with no gene match: 6. CDR3 loop: CASSQLGQGDEKLFF. The CDR3 DNA sequence: TGTGCCAGCAGCCAGCTCGGACAGGGAGATGAAAAACTGTTTTTT.

This chain joins TRBV6-5 and TRBJ2-3; 10 bases align to TRBD2. CDR1 and CDR2 (germline): MNHEY, SVGAGI. J lost 11 bases, V lost 7 bases, and 15 bases had no gene match. This CDR3 has 15 residues. CDR3: CASILPPSGGAGQYF. The CDR3 nucleotides are TGTGCCAGCATCCTGCCGCCTAGCGGGGGAGCTGGGCAGTATTTT.

Notes on this clone: The junction departs from germline at one end; a sequencing error may be responsible. V usage is TRBV5-1 and J usage is TRBJ1-6, with TRBD1 identical over 8 bases. The CDR3 has 15 residues. Germline values: CDR1 SGHRS, CDR2 YFSETQ. CDR3 region: CASSLSGGYDSPLHF. The CDR3 bases are TGCGCCAGCAGCTTGTCAGGGGGCTATGATTCACCCCTCCACTTT.

This clone has just one count. This chain uses TRBV19 with TRBJ2-2; D is possibly TRBD1 (5 bases). Germline-derived CDR1 and CDR2 are LNHDA and SQIVND (reference sequence). This CDR3 comprises 14 residues. With 3 bases removed from V and 6 bases from J, the gap between germline ends came to 11 bases. For the CDR3, the DNA is TGTGCCAGTAGTATGGGCCAGGGCTCCGGGGAGCTGTTTTTT. Protein sequence: CASSMGQGSGELFF.

This sequence joins TRBV7-2 and TRBJ2-5; 7 bases are shared with TRBD2. Germline V gives CDR1 SGHTA, CDR2 FQGNSA. V shed 3 bases and J 4 bases; nucleotides not matched to a gene: 8. The CDR3 totals 15 residues. DNA of the CDR3: TGTGCCAGCAGCTTTAATGCGGGGGTTGGAGAGACCCAGTACTTC. As protein: CASSFNAGVGETQYF.

The rearrangement uses TRBV6-5 and TRBJ1-6; D not resolved. The CDR3 is 15 amino acids. Trimming cost V 6 bases and J 6 bases, with 15 bases left between them. Germline V gene data show CDR1 as MNHEY and CDR2 as SVGAGI. CDR3 coding DNA: TGTGCCAGCAGAACCAGCGGACTGGTTAATTCACCCCTCCACTTT. It translates to CASRTSGLVNSPLHF.

This clone was detected only a few times. This chain uses TRBV4-3 with TRBJ2-7; D is possibly TRBD1 (6 bases). Trimming removed 4 bases at V and 4 bases at J, with 20 bases between. The germline CDR1 and CDR2 sequences are LGHNA and YSLEER. The CDR3 contains 16 residues. CDR3 region: CASSPNFRDMTYEQYF. In DNA, the CDR3 is TGCGCCAGCAGCCCAAACTTCCGGGACATGACATACGAGCAGTACTTC.

The genes are TRBV28 and TRBJ1-1; 7 bases map to TRBD1. The V and J ends lost 5 bases and 10 bases, in that order; junction bases with no gene match: 4. Per germline, CDR1 MDHEN and CDR2 SYDVKM. This CDR3 spans 11 amino acids. In DNA form, the CDR3 reads TGTGCCAGCAGTCTTGACAGGGCAGCTTTCTTT. This encodes CASSLDRAAFF.

This chain uses TRBV5-4 with TRBJ1-2; 9 nucleotides agree with TRBD1. The CDR3 is made up of 12 amino acids. The V segment lost 5 bases and the J segment 8 bases; nucleotides outside the gene matches: 4. Germline V gives CDR1 SGHNT, CDR2 YYREEE (reference sequence). The CDR3 DNA is TGTGCCAGCAGTTCGACAGGGGGAGGCTACACCTTC. Protein product: CASSSTGGGYTF.

The chain links TRBV27 to TRBJ1-2; no clear D. Trimming took 2 bases from V and 3 from J, leaving 13 bases between them. The length of the CDR3 is 15 residues. Germline CDR1 reads MNHEY; CDR2 reads SMNVEV (reference sequence). The CDR3 here is CASSLVGQTHYGYTF. The CDR3 DNA sequence: TGTGCCAGCAGTTTAGTTGGGCAGACCCACTATGGCTACACCTTC.

The V call is TRBV5-1, the J call TRBJ2-3, with 8 bases fitting TRBD2. From germline, CDR1 is SGHRS and CDR2 YFSETQ. V lost 1 base and J lost 8; bases outside the gene matches: 12. This CDR3 comprises 16 residues. The CDR3 loop is CASSLLAGLGLGTQYF. In DNA, the CDR3 is TGCGCCAGCAGCTTGTTGGCGGGACTAGGATTGGGTACGCAGTATTTT.

The J gene is TRBJ1-4, the V gene TRBV5-5, with D perhaps matching TRBD1 (5 bases). V lost 0 bases to trimming and J lost 4 bases, with 10 bases between them. This CDR3 spans 15 amino acids. Per germline, CDR1 SGHKS and CDR2 YYEKEE (reference sequence). Here the CDR3 DNA reads TGTGCCAGCAGCTTGGGGGGACTCCTTAATGAAAAACTGTTTTTT. The encoded protein is CASSLGGLLNEKLFF.

CDR3 in DNA: TGTGCCAGCAGCTTAACACGACAGCGTCCTAATGAAAAACTGTTTTTT. Translated, it gives CASSLTRQRPNEKLFF. The chain recombines TRBV7-2 with TRBJ1-4; D possibly corresponds to TRBD1 (5 bases). Germline loops: CDR1 SGHTA, CDR2 FQGNSA. The ends were cut back, 2 bases at V and 3 bases at J, with 13 bases in the middle. The CDR3 extends over 16 amino acids. The whole variable domain, filled in from reference TRBV7-2 and TRBJ1-4, reads GAGVSQSPSNKVTEKGKDVELRCDPISGHTALYWYRQSLGQGLEFLIYFQGNSAPDKSGLPSDRFSAERTGGSVSTLTIQRTQQEDSAVYLCASSLTRQRPNEKLFFGSGTQLSVL.

This chain links TRBV2 with TRBJ1-4; 7 positions agree with TRBD1. The CDR3 spans 14 residues. The J segment lost 12 bases and the V segment lost 5 bases, leaving 12 bases of the junction unmatched. In germline, CDR1 is SNHLY, CDR2 FYNNEI. The CDR3 coding sequence is TGTGCCAGCAGTTCTGACGAGGGGGCGAGGGAACTGTTTTTT. Residues: CASSSDEGARELFF.

This clone has just a few counts. The chain is built from TRBV18 and TRBJ1-2, with a possible D match to TRBD1 (5 bases). Deletions cut 2 bases from V and 1 base from J, with 17 bases between. Looked up from germline, CDR1 is KGHSH and CDR2 is LQKENI. The length of the CDR3 is 17 residues. CDR3 nucleotide sequence: TGTGCCAGCTCACCAAGGGGCCTTTACACCTTTAACTATGGCTACACCTTC. This gives the protein CASSPRGLYTFNYGYTF.

The rearrangement joins TRBV7-2 to TRBJ2-1; 10 bases are a match to TRBD2. From germline, CDR1 is SGHTA and CDR2 FQGNSA. V lost 7 bases and J lost 7; bases outside the gene matches: 13. This CDR3 is built from 16 residues. The CDR3 here is CASTSLLAGVGNEQFF. CDR3 in DNA: TGTGCCAGCACTTCCCTCCTAGCGGGGGTAGGTAATGAGCAGTTCTTC.

This rearrangement joins TRBV19 to TRBJ2-7; tentatively, D is TRBD2 (5 bases). The CDR3 length is 11 residues. V lost 3 bases, J lost 9 bases, and 9 bases lay in between. The germline CDR1 and CDR2 sequences are LNHDA and SQIVND (reference sequence). The CDR3: CASSIGDWQYF. CDR3 DNA sequence: TGTGCCAGTAGTATCGGGGATTGGCAGTACTTC. Variable domain in full (rest from reference TRBV19 and TRBJ2-7): DGGITQSPKYLFRKEGQNVTLSCEQNLNHDAMYWYRQDPGQGLRLIYYSQIVNDFQKGDIAEGYSVSREKKESFPLTVTSAQKNPTAFYLCASSIGDWQYFGPGTRLTVT.

The J gene is TRBJ1-6, the V gene TRBV3-1 (or the pseudogene TRBV3-2); TRBD1 is a possible D gene (6 bases). The V and J ends lost 1 base and 6 bases respectively, with 13 bases between them. The CDR3 totals 16 residues. Germline CDR1 is LGHDT and CDR2 is YNNKEL (reference sequence). The CDR3 reads CASSQGLGQSNSPLHF. The DNA for the CDR3 is TGTGCCAGCAGCCAAGGGTTAGGACAGAGTAATTCACCCCTCCACTTT.

The V call is TRBV7-9, the J call TRBJ1-1; 7 bases are shared with TRBD1. Losses at the gene ends were 6 bases for V and 4 bases for J; bases not matched to a gene: 8. This CDR3 has 14 residues. Germline loops: CDR1 SEHNR, CDR2 FQNEAQ (reference sequence). CDR3 protein: CASSYRGRGTEAFF. The CDR3, as DNA: TGTGCCAGCAGTTACAGGGGTAGGGGCACTGAAGCTTTCTTT.

This chain links TRBV9 with TRBJ1-1; D gene uncertain. This CDR3 is 15 amino acids long. V shed 0 bases and J shed 4 bases, with 13 bases lying between them. Germline V lookup: CDR1 SGDLS, CDR2 YYNGEE. CDR3: CASSVEGRVGTEAFF. For the CDR3, the DNA is TGTGCCAGCAGCGTAGAAGGGAGGGTGGGCACTGAAGCTTTCTTT.

V usage is TRBV11-2 and J usage is TRBJ1-5, with 7 bases matching TRBD1. This CDR3 is 14 amino acids long. V shed 4 bases and J 4 bases; nucleotides not matched to a gene: 4. The germline V gene has CDR1 SGHAT and CDR2 FQNNGV. The CDR3 nucleotides are TGTGCCAGCAGCTCGGACAGGACAAATCAGCCCCAGCATTTT. Translated: CASSSDRTNQPQHF.

This chain joins TRBV12-3 or TRBV12-4 and TRBJ2-1; D not resolved. CDR3 size: 13 residues. V was trimmed by 1 base and J by 4 bases, leaving 5 bases between them. CDR3 in amino acids: CASSLGSYNEQFF. CDR3 nucleotides: TGTGCCAGCAGTTTAGGTTCATACAATGAGCAGTTCTTC.

The V gene is TRBV5-1, the J gene TRBJ2-5; D is perhaps TRBD2 (5 bases). The CDR3 length is 13 residues. Trimming stripped 5 bases from V and 4 bases from J, with 12 bases between. Germline CDR1 and CDR2: SGHRS and YFSETQ. CDR3 nucleotides: TGCGCCAGCAGGGACCGGGATGGAGAGACCCAGTACTTC. It encodes CASRDRDGETQYF.

The CDR3 coding sequence is TGCGCCAGCAGCCAAGTAGGGACAGGGATCCCCCAGCATTTT. This encodes CASSQVGTGIPQHF. V is TRBV4-1 and J is TRBJ1-5, with 9 bases that match TRBD1. Germline CDR1 is MGHRA and CDR2 is YSYEKL. J gave up 10 bases and V 1 base, and 5 bases lay outside the gene matches. The CDR3 runs 14 residues.

The chain combines TRBV28 with TRBJ1-5; D ambiguous. Germline V lookup: CDR1 MDHEN, CDR2 SYDVKM. V gave up 3 bases and J gave up 6 bases, with 15 bases separating them. The CDR3 has 15 residues. CDR3 bases: TGTGCCAGCAGTTTTGGGCAGTTTTTTTCTCAGCCCCAGCATTTT. Translation: CASSFGQFFSQPQHF.